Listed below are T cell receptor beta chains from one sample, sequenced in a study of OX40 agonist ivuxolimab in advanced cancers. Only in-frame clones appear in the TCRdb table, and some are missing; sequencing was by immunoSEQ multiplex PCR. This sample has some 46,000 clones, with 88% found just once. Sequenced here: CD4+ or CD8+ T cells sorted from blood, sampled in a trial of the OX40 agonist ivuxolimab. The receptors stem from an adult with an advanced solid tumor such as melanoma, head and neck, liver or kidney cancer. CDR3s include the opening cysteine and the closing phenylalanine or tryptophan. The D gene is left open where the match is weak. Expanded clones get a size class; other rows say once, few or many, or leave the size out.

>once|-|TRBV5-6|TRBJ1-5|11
TGTGCCAGCAGCTTGGTTCAGCCCCAGCATTTT
CASSLVQPQHF
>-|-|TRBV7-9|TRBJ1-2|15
TGTGCCAGCAGCTTAGGGACAGACTACAACTATGGCTACACCTTC
CASSLGTDYNYGYTF
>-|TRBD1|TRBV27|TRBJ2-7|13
TGTGCCAGCAGTTTCCGGGACAGCTACGAGCAGTACTTC
CASSFRDSYEQYF
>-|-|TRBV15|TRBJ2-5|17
TGTGCCACCAGCAGAGACCCAACCGGGACGGCCGAAGAGACCCAGTACTTC
CATSRDPTGTAEETQYF
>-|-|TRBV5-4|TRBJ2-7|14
TGTGCCAGCAGCTTGGAGGTTAGCGGATACGAGCAGTACTTC
CASSLEVSGYEQYF
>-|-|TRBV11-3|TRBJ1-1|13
TGTGCCAGCAGCTTCGGTCCGCACACTGAAGCTTTCTTT
CASSFGPHTEAFF
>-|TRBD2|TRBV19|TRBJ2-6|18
TGTGCCAGTAGTATAGTTTGGAGGGAGGGGACTGGGGCCAACGTCCTGACTTTC
CASSIVWREGTGANVLTF
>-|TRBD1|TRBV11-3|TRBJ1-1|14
TGTGCCAGCGGCGCAGGGGGAGAGAACACTGAAGCTTTCTTT
CASGAGGENTEAFF
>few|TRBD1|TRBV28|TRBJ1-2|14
TGTGCCAGCAGCCCAGGACAGGGAAACTATGGCTACACCTTC
CASSPGQGNYGYTF
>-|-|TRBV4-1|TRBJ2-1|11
TGCGCCAGCAGCCAAGGGAATGAGCAGTTCTTC
CASSQGNEQFF
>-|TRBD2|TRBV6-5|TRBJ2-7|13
TGTGCCAGCAGCCCGGGACTACCGTACGAGCAGTACTTC
CASSPGLPYEQYF
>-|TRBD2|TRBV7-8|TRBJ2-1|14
TGTGCCAGCAGCTCCCGGGAGGAACTGGGTGAGCAGTTCTTC
CASSSREELGEQFF
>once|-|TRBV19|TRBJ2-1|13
TGTGCCAGTAGTATAGGGATACCCAATGAGCAGTTCTTC
CASSIGIPNEQFF
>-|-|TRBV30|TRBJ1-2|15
TGTGCCTGGAGTGTAACAAGCCTTTGGATCCATGGCTACACCTTC
CAWSVTSLWIHGYTF
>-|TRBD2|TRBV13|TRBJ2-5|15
TGTGCCAGCAGACCAGGACTAGCGGGGGAAGAGACCCAGTACTTC
CASRPGLAGEETQYF
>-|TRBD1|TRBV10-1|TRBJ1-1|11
TGCGCCAGCAGTGATCGGACAGGATCTTTCTTT
CASSDRTGSFF
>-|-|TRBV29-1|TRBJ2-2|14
TGCAGCGCGACGGGAGACAGGGCTACCGGGGAGCTGTTTTTT
CSATGDRATGELFF
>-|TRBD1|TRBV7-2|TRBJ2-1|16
TGTGCCAGCAGCTTAGTTCTGACAGGGCTCGGCAATGAGCAGTTCTTC
CASSLVLTGLGNEQFF
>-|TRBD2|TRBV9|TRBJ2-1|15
TGTGCCAGCACCCCACTGACTAGCGGATACAATGAGCAGTTCTTC
CASTPLTSGYNEQFF
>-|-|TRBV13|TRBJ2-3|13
TGTGCCAGCAGCTCAAATCCAGGCGATACGCAGTATTTT
CASSSNPGDTQYF
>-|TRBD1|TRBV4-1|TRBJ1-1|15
TGCGCCAGCAGCCAAGACGACAGGGGAAACACTGAAGCTTTCTTT
CASSQDDRGNTEAFF
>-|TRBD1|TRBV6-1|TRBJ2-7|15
TGTGCCAGCAGCCTGGACAGGGGTTTTCCCTACGAGCAGTACTTC
CASSLDRGFPYEQYF
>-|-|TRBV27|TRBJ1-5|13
TGTGCCAGCAGTTGGCGCGACAATCAGCCCCAGCATTTT
CASSWRDNQPQHF
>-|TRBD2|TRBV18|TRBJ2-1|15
TGTGCCAGCTCACGATCTAGCGGGGGGGCGAATGAGCAGTTCTTC
CASSRSSGGANEQFF
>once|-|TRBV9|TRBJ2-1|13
TGTGCCAGCAGCGTAGTGGGGGACTATGAGCAGTTCTTC
CASSVVGDYEQFF
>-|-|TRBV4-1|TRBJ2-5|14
TGCGCCAGCAGACGGACGGCGTACCAAGAGACCCAGTACTTC
CASRRTAYQETQYF
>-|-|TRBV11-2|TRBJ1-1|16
TGTGCCAGCAGCTTACTGCCCCCTGGAGAGACCGCTGAAGCTTTCTTT
CASSLLPPGETAEAFF
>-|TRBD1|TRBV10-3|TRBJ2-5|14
TGTGCCATCAGTGAGACAGGGGATCAAGAGACCCAGTACTTC
CAISETGDQETQYF
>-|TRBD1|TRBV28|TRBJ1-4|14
TGTGCCAGCAGCACGGGACAGCATAATGAAAAACTGTTTTTT
CASSTGQHNEKLFF
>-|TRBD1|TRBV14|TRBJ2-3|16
TGTGCCAGCAGCATCGACCAGACAGGGGACCCAGATACGCAGTATTTT
CASSIDQTGDPDTQYF
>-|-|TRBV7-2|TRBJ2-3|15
TGTGCCAGCAGAGTACAGGGCAAGTTTGCAGATACGCAGTATTTT
CASRVQGKFADTQYF
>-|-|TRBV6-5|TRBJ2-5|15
TGTGCCAGCAGTTACACGAGACAAAGATCAGAGACCCAGTACTTC
CASSYTRQRSETQYF
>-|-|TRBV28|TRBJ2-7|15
TGTGCCAGCAGTTTTACCGTTGCCAGCTCCTACGAGCAGTACTTC
CASSFTVASSYEQYF
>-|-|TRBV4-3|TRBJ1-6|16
TGCGCCAGCAGCCAAGACCCAGTTGGACATAATTCACCCCTCCACTTT
CASSQDPVGHNSPLHF
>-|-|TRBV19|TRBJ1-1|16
TGTGCCAGTAGTATTTGGGAGGGGTATGAGAACACTGAAGCTTTCTTT
CASSIWEGYENTEAFF
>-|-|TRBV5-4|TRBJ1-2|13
TGTGCCAGCAGCTTGACGGGGCACTATGGCTACACCTTC
CASSLTGHYGYTF
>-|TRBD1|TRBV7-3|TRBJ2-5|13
TGTGCCAGCAGCGTTGACAGGGGGGAGACCCAGTACTTC
CASSVDRGETQYF
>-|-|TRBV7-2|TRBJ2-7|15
TGTGCCAGCAGCTTAGTTGGACTCCCATTTAACGAGCAGTACTTC
CASSLVGLPFNEQYF
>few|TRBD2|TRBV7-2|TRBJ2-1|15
TGTGCCAGCAGCTTAGTAGCTAGCGGCCACAATGAGCAGTTCTTC
CASSLVASGHNEQFF
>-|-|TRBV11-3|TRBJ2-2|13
TGTGCCAGCAGCTTCGAAGACACCGGGGAGCTGTTTTTT
CASSFEDTGELFF
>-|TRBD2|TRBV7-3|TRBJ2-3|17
TGTGCCAGCAGCCCCACTTCTAGCGGGGGGGCCCCAGATACGCAGTATTTT
CASSPTSSGGAPDTQYF
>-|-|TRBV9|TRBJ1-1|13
TGTGCCAGCAGCGTAGGGGGGGTAGGTCGAGCTTTCTTT
CASSVGGVGRAFF
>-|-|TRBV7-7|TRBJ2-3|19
TGTGCCAGCAGCTTAGCACCTCGACATGGCGGTACTAGCACAGATACGCAGTATTTT
CASSLAPRHGGTSTDTQYF
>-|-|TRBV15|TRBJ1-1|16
TGTGCCACCAGCAGAGATCCCAGGGATATGAACACTGAAGCTTTCTTT
CATSRDPRDMNTEAFF
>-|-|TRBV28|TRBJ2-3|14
TGTGCCAGCAGCCCTCTAACGGGCACAGATACGCAGTATTTT
CASSPLTGTDTQYF
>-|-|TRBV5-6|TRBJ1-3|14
TGTGCCAGCAGTCTCGGGAACTCTGGAAACACCATATATTTT
CASSLGNSGNTIYF
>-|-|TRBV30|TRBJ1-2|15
TGTGCCTGCGTCAACCTCAGGGGAAGCTTCTATGGCTACACCTTC
CACVNLRGSFYGYTF
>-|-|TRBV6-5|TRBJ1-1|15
TGTGCCAGCAGTTACTCCTTTCGGGGGAACACTGAAGCTTTCTTT
CASSYSFRGNTEAFF